Below, 5 T cell receptor beta chains from the same sample are listed, as sequenced in a study of blood T cell repertoires in COVID-19. Sequencing was performed with immunoSEQ multiplex PCR; in TCRdb, only in-frame clones are kept and a portion is missing. This table has approximately 220,000 clones, less than 90% appearing once. The specimen was peripheral blood. These receptors were obtained from a woman between 55 and 75 years old who had recovered from COVID-19.

This chain links TRBV2 with TRBJ2-2, with TRBD1 matching 7 bases. The ends lost 6 bases at V and 1 base at J; junction bases unmatched: 8. The CDR3 is made up of 16 amino acids. CDR1 is SNHLY and CDR2 is FYNNEI in the germline V gene. The CDR3 loop reads CASSPTRQGNTGELFF. DNA for the CDR3: TGTGCCAGCAGCCCGACTCGACAGGGGAACACCGGGGAGCTGTTTTTT.

V is TRBV19 and J is TRBJ2-1, with D perhaps being TRBD1 or TRBD2 (5 bases each). The V end lost 5 bases, the J end lost 0 bases, and 14 bases lay between the germline ends. This CDR3 region has 16 residues. Germline V gene lookup returns CDR1 LNHDA and CDR2 SQIVND (reference sequence). The CDR3 DNA reads TGTGCCAGTAGTCTAGGGACCACTAGCTCCTACAATGAGCAGTTCTTC. Translated, it gives CASSLGTTSSYNEQFF. Full variable domain (missing parts from reference TRBV19 and TRBJ2-1): DGGITQSPKYLFRKEGQNVTLSCEQNLNHDAMYWYRQDPGQGLRLIYYSQIVNDFQKGDIAEGYSVSREKKESFPLTVTSAQKNPTAFYLCASSLGTTSSYNEQFFGPGTRLTVL.

The chain carries TRBV7-6 and TRBJ1-1, with TRBD1 matching over 8 bases. V lost 5 bases and J lost 0; bases outside the gene matches: 8. The V gene's germline CDR1 is SGHVS and CDR2 FNYEAQ. The CDR3 is 16 residues long. CDR3 DNA sequence: TGTGCCAGCAGCGCCAACAGGGGGACCATGAACACTGAAGCTTTCTTT. Translated: CASSANRGTMNTEAFF.

This clone was observed a few times. V and J are TRBV20-1 and TRBJ1-1, with 8 bases that match TRBD1. After removal of 3 bases from V and 0 bases from J, the junction contained 6 bases not matched to a gene. This CDR3 region has 15 residues. CDR1 and CDR2 (germline): DFQATT, SNEGSKA (reference sequence). The CDR3 spells CSASEGTGVNTEAFF. CDR3 nucleotide sequence: TGCAGTGCTAGTGAGGGGACAGGAGTGAACACTGAAGCTTTCTTT.

This clone was seen more than once but under ten times. This chain joins TRBV2 and TRBJ2-7; D possibly corresponds to TRBD2 (7 bases). Trimming cost V 7 bases and J 3 bases, with 16 bases left between them. This CDR3 comprises 14 residues. Germline values: CDR1 SNHLY, CDR2 FYNNEI. In DNA form, the CDR3 reads TGTGCCAGCATGTGGCGGGGGCCAAACTACGAGCAGTACTTC. Residues: CASMWRGPNYEQYF.